The 15 T cell receptor beta chains below all came from one sample that was sequenced in a study of T cells after yellow fever vaccination. One entry per CDR3 protein results from TCRdb running MiXCR on the 5' RACE reads. Of 620,000 or so distinct CDR3 sequences listed, roughly 12% are singletons. The source was PBMCs, collected on the day of the yellow fever booster vaccination. The receptors stem from a man aged 25-40 years who received the YFV17D yellow fever vaccine.

The CDR3 nucleotides read TGCGCCAGCAGCCAAGACAGTAGAAGCGGGAGGGCCTATGAGACCCAGTACTTC. It encodes CASSQDSRSGRAYETQYF. V usage is TRBV4-3 and J usage is TRBJ2-5, with 10 nucleotides matching TRBD2. The V gene's germline CDR1 is LGHNA and CDR2 YSLEER. The CDR3 loop spans 18 amino acids. The J segment lost 5 bases and the V segment lost 0 bases, leaving 12 bases of the junction unmatched.

This clonotype was counted only a few times. As DNA, the CDR3 is TGCGCCAGCAATAGCGGGAGTGGCACTTACGAGCAGTACTTC. It codes for CASNSGSGTYEQYF. This chain links TRBV5-1 with TRBJ2-7; TRBD2 matches 9 bases. The V and J ends lost 6 bases and 4 bases, in that order; junction bases with no gene match: 8. The CDR3 has 14 residues. Germline loops: CDR1 SGHRS, CDR2 YFSETQ.

This clonotype was detected many times. The chain joins TRBV7-8 to TRBJ2-1; possibly TRBD2 for D (6 bases). The CDR3 length is 16 residues. V lost 6 bases and J lost 2, with 17 bases in between. Per germline, CDR1 SGHVS and CDR2 FQNEAQ. As DNA, the CDR3 is TGTGCCAGCAGTTCCTCTCCGGGGGTGGCCTACAATGAGCAGTTCTTC. As protein: CASSSSPGVAYNEQFF.

The rearrangement joins TRBV7-8 to TRBJ2-2; D not resolved. Germline V gene data show CDR1 as SGHVS and CDR2 as FQNEAQ. CDR3 size: 16 residues. The ends were cut back, 0 bases at V and 0 bases at J, with 8 bases in the middle. The CDR3 sequence: CASSLAGRPNTGELFF. The CDR3 region has the DNA TGTGCCAGCAGCTTAGCCGGACGACCGAACACCGGGGAGCTGTTTTTT.

The chain links TRBV25-1 to TRBJ2-5; possibly TRBD2 for D (6 bases). The CDR3 has 15 residues. The germline gives CDR1 MGHDK, CDR2 SYGVNS. Trimming pared 6 bases from V and 4 bases from J, leaving 18 bases between. CDR3 DNA: TGTGCCAGCAGCGAACCGGGACTGGGGGGAGAGACCCAGTACTTC. Translated, it gives CASSEPGLGGETQYF.

This clonotype appeared a few times. The V gene is TRBV7-9, the J gene TRBJ2-1, with 11 bases identical to TRBD2. With 1 base clipped from V and 8 bases from J, the junction kept 7 bases outside the gene matches. The CDR3 extends over 16 amino acids. The V gene's germline CDR1 is SEHNR and CDR2 FQNEAQ (reference sequence). The CDR3 DNA reads as TGTGCCAGCAGCTTAGAAACTAGCGGGAGAAGTTATGAGCAGTTCTTC. This codes for CASSLETSGRSYEQFF.

This clonotype was found a few times. The chain combines TRBV3-1 with TRBJ2-1, with TRBD2 identical over 7 bases. The CDR3 consists of 16 residues. Germline V gene data show CDR1 as LGHDT and CDR2 as YNNKEL (reference sequence). V lost 7 bases, J lost 10 bases, and 19 bases stayed unmatched. In DNA form, the CDR3 reads TGTGCCAGCATCTCCAGGAGGGAGGGCCCTTCAAGAGAGCAGTTCTTC. Its protein product is CASISRREGPSREQFF.

In this sample, this clonotype turned up many times. J is TRBJ2-5 and V is TRBV7-2; 9 positions match TRBD1. This CDR3 has 13 residues. Germline V gene lookup returns CDR1 SGHTA and CDR2 FQGNSA. With V trimmed by 5 bases and J by 3 bases, 1 base remained unmatched. The DNA of the CDR3 is TGTGCCAGCAGCAGGGACAGGGAAGAGACCCAGTACTTC. Translation gives CASSRDREETQYF.

This rearrangement joins TRBV12-3 or TRBV12-4 to TRBJ1-3, with D perhaps TRBD1 (6 bases). The CDR3 has 15 amino acids. V was clipped by 7 bases and J by 1 base, with 14 bases between them. DNA for the CDR3: TGTGCCAGCACCGGGGGGCGGTCTTCTGGAAACACCATATATTTT. Protein sequence: CASTGGRSSGNTIYF.

This clonotype was picked up a small number of times. CDR3 sequence: CASKDSVVKGVFF. The CDR3 DNA reads TGTGCCAGCAAAGATTCTGTCGTAAAGGGGGTGTTCTTC. The chain recombines TRBV21-1 with TRBJ2-1; the listed D gene, TRBD1, was not tested against the DNA. TRBV21-1 is termed a pseudogene. The CDR3 has 13 amino acids.

The rearrangement uses TRBV4-3 and TRBJ2-7, with no clear D. Per germline, CDR1 LGHNA and CDR2 YSLEER. V lost 4 bases and J 2 bases, leaving 12 bases between the germline ends. The CDR3 is 14 amino acids. The CDR3 sequence is CASSPKLEPYEQYF. The CDR3 nucleotides read TGCGCCAGCAGCCCTAAGCTGGAACCCTACGAGCAGTACTTC.

The V and J genes are TRBV20-1 and TRBJ1-4, with 7 bases that match TRBD1. Germline V gene data show CDR1 as DFQATT and CDR2 as SNEGSKA (reference sequence). This CDR3 comprises 11 residues. V was pared by 6 bases and J by 14 bases, with 9 bases of the junction left unmatched. CDR3 region: CSAIPGQRLFF. The CDR3, as DNA: TGCAGTGCCATACCGGGACAGAGGCTGTTTTTT.

This clonotype was seen a handful of times. The V gene is TRBV9, the J gene TRBJ2-2; D gene uncertain. Per the germline V gene, CDR1 is SGDLS and CDR2 is YYNGEE. V was clipped by 1 base and J by 1 base, with 2 bases between them. This CDR3 has 13 amino acids. CDR3 protein: CASSVWNTGELFF. CDR3 nucleotides: TGTGCCAGCAGCGTATGGAACACCGGGGAGCTGTTTTTT.

The chain couples TRBV10-2 to TRBJ2-3, with no clear D. CDR1 and CDR2 from the germline V gene are WSHSY and SAAADI. V was trimmed by 10 bases and J by 0 bases, leaving 14 bases between them. The CDR3 consists of 14 residues. In nucleotides, the CDR3 is TGCGCCACCCCCGGAAACGACAGCACAGATACGCAGTATTTT. This gives the protein CATPGNDSTDTQYF.

This clonotype was observed a handful of times. The genes are TRBV6-1 and TRBJ1-5; D possibly corresponds to TRBD1 (5 bases). The germline CDR1 and CDR2 sequences are MNHNS and SASEGT. Trimming shortened V by 2 bases and J by 3 bases, and 11 bases separated the two germline ends. The CDR3 has 15 amino acids. The CDR3 coding sequence is TGTGCCAGCAGTGAATTGGGACGGATCAATCAGCCCCAGCATTTT. Encoded protein: CASSELGRINQPQHF.